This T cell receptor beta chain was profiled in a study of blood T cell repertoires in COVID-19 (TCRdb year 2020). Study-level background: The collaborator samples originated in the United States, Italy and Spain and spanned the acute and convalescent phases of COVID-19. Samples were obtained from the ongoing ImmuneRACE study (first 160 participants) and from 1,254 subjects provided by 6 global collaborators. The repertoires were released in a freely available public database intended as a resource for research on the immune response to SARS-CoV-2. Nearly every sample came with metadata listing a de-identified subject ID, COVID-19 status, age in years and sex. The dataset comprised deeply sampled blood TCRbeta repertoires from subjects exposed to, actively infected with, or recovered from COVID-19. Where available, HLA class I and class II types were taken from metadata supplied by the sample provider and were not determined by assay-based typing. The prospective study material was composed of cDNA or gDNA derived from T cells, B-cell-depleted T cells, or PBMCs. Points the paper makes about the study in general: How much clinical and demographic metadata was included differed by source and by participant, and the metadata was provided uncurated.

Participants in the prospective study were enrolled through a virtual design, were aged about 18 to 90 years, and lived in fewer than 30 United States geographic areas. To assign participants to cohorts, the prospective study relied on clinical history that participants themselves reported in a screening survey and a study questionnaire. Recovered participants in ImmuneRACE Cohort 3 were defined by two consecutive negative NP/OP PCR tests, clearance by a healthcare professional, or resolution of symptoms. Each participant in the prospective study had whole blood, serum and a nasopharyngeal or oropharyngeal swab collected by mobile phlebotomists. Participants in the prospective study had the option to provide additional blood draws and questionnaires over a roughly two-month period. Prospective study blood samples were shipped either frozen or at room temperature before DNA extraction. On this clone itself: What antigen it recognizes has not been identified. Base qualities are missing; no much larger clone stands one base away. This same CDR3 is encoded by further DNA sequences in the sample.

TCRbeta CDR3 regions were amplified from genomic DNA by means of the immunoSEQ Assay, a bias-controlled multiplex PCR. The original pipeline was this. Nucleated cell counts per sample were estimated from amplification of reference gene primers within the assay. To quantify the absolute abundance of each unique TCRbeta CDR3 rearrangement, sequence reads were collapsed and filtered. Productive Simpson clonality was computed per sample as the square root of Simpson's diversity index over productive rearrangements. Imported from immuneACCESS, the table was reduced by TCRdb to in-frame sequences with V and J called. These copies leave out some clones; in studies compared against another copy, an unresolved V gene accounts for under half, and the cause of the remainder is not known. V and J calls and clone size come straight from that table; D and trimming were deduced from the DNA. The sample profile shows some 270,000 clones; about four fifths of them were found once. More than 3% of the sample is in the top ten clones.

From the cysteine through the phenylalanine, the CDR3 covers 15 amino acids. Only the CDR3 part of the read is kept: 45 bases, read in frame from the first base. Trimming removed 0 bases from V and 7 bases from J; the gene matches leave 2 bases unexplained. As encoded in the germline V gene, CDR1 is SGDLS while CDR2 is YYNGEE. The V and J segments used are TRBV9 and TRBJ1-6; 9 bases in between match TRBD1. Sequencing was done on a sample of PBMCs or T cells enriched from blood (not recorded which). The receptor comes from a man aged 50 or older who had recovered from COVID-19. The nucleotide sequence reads TGTGCCAGCAGCGTAGCTGGACAGGGGAATTCACCCCTCCACTTT. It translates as CASSVAGQGNSPLHF.